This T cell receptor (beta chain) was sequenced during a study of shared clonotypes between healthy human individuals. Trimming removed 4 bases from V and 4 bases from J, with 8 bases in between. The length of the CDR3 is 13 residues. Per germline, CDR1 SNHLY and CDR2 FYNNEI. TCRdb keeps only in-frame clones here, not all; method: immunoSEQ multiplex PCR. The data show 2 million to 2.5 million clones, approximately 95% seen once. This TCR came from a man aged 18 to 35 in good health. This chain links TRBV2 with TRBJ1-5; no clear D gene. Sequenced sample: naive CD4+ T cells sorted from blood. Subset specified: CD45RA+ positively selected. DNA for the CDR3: TGTGCCAGCAGTGTAAACCCTAATCAGCCCCAGCATTTT. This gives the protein CASSVNPNQPQHF. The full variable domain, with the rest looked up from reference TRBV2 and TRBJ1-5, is EPEVTQTPSHQVTQMGQEVILRCVPISNHLYFYWYRQILGQKVEFLVSFYNNEISEKSEIFDDQFSVERPDGSNFTLKIRSTKLEDSAMYFCASSVNPNQPQHFGDGTRLSIL.